Below, 6 T cell receptor beta chains from the same sample are listed, as sequenced in a study of T cells after yellow fever vaccination (dated by TCRdb to the late 2010s). In the paper's terms, the treatment or condition label means: live attenuated yellow fever vaccine strain. The receptor library was made with 5' RACE. Sequencing used an Illumina HiSeq 2500. Through fastp at Q25 and MiXCR, TCRdb rebuilt clones from the public reads, retaining in-frame beta chains. Every CDR3 protein is listed once, alongside the most common genes and DNA of its rows. The sample table records over 110,000 distinct CDR3 sequences; 7% to 9% of these occur just once. The top ten constitute less than 0.95% of the sample. Source: CD4+ T cells sorted from PBMCs, taken 5 days after the yellow fever booster vaccination. All receptors derive from a man under 40 who received the YFV17D yellow fever vaccine.

The gene calls are TRBV7-2 and TRBJ2-7; TRBD1 matches 9 bases. Losses at the gene ends were 5 bases for V and 3 bases for J; bases not matched to a gene: 11. The CDR3 extends over 16 amino acids. Germline CDR1 reads SGHTA; CDR2 reads FQGNSA. The CDR3 region is CASSPGTGYPRYEQYF. The CDR3, as DNA: TGTGCCAGCAGCCCCGGGACAGGGTACCCCCGCTACGAGCAGTACTTC.

This clonotype occurred many times. The gene calls are TRBV20-1 and TRBJ2-1; 13 nucleotides match TRBD2. The CDR3 spans 16 residues. The germline V gene has CDR1 DFQATT and CDR2 SNEGSKA (reference sequence). V lost 0 bases and J lost 8; bases outside the gene matches: 7. The CDR3 DNA reads as TGCAGTGCTAGAGATCTGACTAGCGGGAGGTTCGATGAGCAGTTCTTC. Translating gives CSARDLTSGRFDEQFF.

This clonotype has a count of ten or more. V gene TRBV7-9 combines with J gene TRBJ2-7; D uncertain. The CDR3 runs 13 residues. The V end lost 0 bases, the J end lost 5 bases, and 8 bases lay between the germline ends. The germline CDR1 and CDR2 sequences are SEHNR and FQNEAQ (reference sequence). The CDR3 loop is CASSLAGTHEQYF. CDR3 nucleotide sequence: TGTGCCAGCAGCTTAGCTGGTACGCACGAGCAGTACTTC.

The sample holds many counts of this clonotype. In DNA, the CDR3 is TGTGCCAGCAGCTTAGGACTAGCGGGAGCGGGAGAGCAGTTCTTC. Translated: CASSLGLAGAGEQFF. The gene calls are TRBV7-2 and TRBJ2-1; 12 bases line up with TRBD2. The ends lost 1 base at V and 10 bases at J; junction bases unmatched: 5. The CDR3 extends over 15 amino acids. Germline lookup yields CDR1 SGHTA and CDR2 FQGNSA. The full variable domain, its missing parts supplied by reference TRBV7-2 and TRBJ2-1, is GAGVSQSPSNKVTEKGKDVELRCDPISGHTALYWYRQSLGQGLEFLIYFQGNSAPDKSGLPSDRFSAERTGGSVSTLTIQRTQQEDSAVYLCASSLGLAGAGEQFFGPGTRLTVL.

The table lists this clonotype with many counts. The chain has TRBV6-1 and TRBJ1-1; TRBD1 matches 10 bases. Trimming removed 2 bases from V and 7 bases from J; junction bases left unmatched: 4. The V gene's germline CDR1 is MNHNS and CDR2 SASEGT. The CDR3 runs 14 residues. The CDR3 is CASSEMTGGGEAFF. In DNA form, the CDR3 reads TGTGCCAGCAGTGAAATGACAGGGGGCGGTGAAGCTTTCTTT.

This clonotype has at least ten counts. V usage is TRBV6-5 and J usage is TRBJ2-2; a weak D match, TRBD2 (5 bases). Germline V lookup: CDR1 MNHEY, CDR2 SVGAGI. Trimming left V 3 bases short and J 7 bases short, with 15 bases between. The CDR3 has 15 residues. In nucleotides, the CDR3 is TGTGCCAGCAGTTATTTCGGACCCAGCGGCGGGGAGCTGTTTTTT. The encoded protein is CASSYFGPSGGELFF.